This is a list of T cell receptor beta chains from one sample in a study of T cell repertoires in cytomegalovirus infection. Antigen specificity for these receptors is unknown. MiXCR was run by TCRdb on the reads, yielding one entry per CDR3 protein. This table holds around 770,000 distinct CDR3 sequences, almost 30% found once. Sequences were derived from cultured CD8+ T cells from PBMCs, sampled from culture after CMV antigen stimulation. The receptors were gathered from a human donor in good health (CMV status not recorded). Some clones in this sample may be carry-over from other donors' samples. Each CDR3 is given with its conserved first and last residue. A D gene is named only where the DNA matches it firmly. Some rows have no size entry. The others give once, few or many, or a class for an expanded clone.

J gene: TRBJ1-3; V gene: TRBV11-2; D gene: TRBD1; clone size: few; CDR3 DNA: TGTGCCAGCAGCATGGACAGGGGGAGATCTGGAAACACCATATATTTT; CDR3 protein: CASSMDRGRSGNTIYF
J gene: TRBJ2-1; V gene: TRBV27; D gene: -; clone size: -; CDR3 DNA: TGTGCCAGCAGTTCTAACGACAGGAGAGGGCATGAGCAGTTCTTC; CDR3 protein: CASSSNDRRGHEQFF
J gene: TRBJ2-7; V gene: TRBV27; D gene: TRBD1; clone size: -; CDR3 DNA: TGTGCCAGCAGTCCCGGGGGGACAGGGGTATACGAGCAGTACTTC; CDR3 protein: CASSPGGTGVYEQYF
J gene: TRBJ2-3; V gene: TRBV29-1; D gene: TRBD2; clone size: few; CDR3 DNA: TGCAGTGACTTATCGGGGGGGGGCCTTACGCAGTATTTT; CDR3 protein: CSDLSGGGLTQYF
J gene: TRBJ1-1; V gene: TRBV12-5; D gene: TRBD1; clone size: -; CDR3 DNA: TGTGCTAGTGTCGGGACAGGGGACACTGAAGCTTTCTTT; CDR3 protein: CASVGTGDTEAFF
J gene: TRBJ1-2; V gene: TRBV7-9; D gene: -; clone size: many; CDR3 DNA: TGTGCCAGCAGCTTGGGATCGCTCTATGGCTACACCTTC; CDR3 protein: CASSLGSLYGYTF
J gene: TRBJ2-1; V gene: TRBV14; D gene: -; clone size: few; CDR3 DNA: TGTGCCAGCAGCCCTCTAGGACCATCCTACAATGAGCAGTTCTTC; CDR3 protein: CASSPLGPSYNEQFF
J gene: TRBJ2-1; V gene: TRBV29-1; D gene: -; clone size: -; CDR3 DNA: TGCAGCCCCATGGGCCGACACAATGAGCAGTTCTTC; CDR3 protein: CSPMGRHNEQFF
J gene: TRBJ1-4; V gene: TRBV12-3/TRBV12-4; D gene: -; clone size: many; CDR3 DNA: TGTGCCAGCGTGAGGGCGGCGTCGAATGAAAAACTGTTTTTT; CDR3 protein: CASVRAASNEKLFF
J gene: TRBJ2-1; V gene: TRBV6-1; D gene: -; clone size: -; CDR3 DNA: TGTGCCAGCAGTGCCCTAGTTGGGTCCTACAATGAGCAGTTCTTC; CDR3 protein: CASSALVGSYNEQFF
J gene: TRBJ1-2; V gene: TRBV25-1; D gene: TRBD1; clone size: -; CDR3 DNA: TGTGCCAGCAGTGTTTTCGGCGGACAGGGGACCTACACCTTC; CDR3 protein: CASSVFGGQGTYTF
J gene: TRBJ2-1; V gene: TRBV7-7; D gene: -; clone size: -; CDR3 DNA: TGTGCTAGCAGCCCCCGAGCGGACGTCTACAATGAGCAGTTCTTC; CDR3 protein: CASSPRADVYNEQFF
J gene: TRBJ1-2; V gene: TRBV6-1; D gene: -; clone size: few; CDR3 DNA: TGTGCCAGCAGTGAAGCGGGGGCAGGCTATGGCTACACCTTC; CDR3 protein: CASSEAGAGYGYTF
J gene: TRBJ1-2; V gene: TRBV27; D gene: TRBD1; clone size: few; CDR3 DNA: TGTGCCAGCAGTTTATTTAGAACAGGGGGTGGTCTTTTCAACTATGGCTACACCTTC; CDR3 protein: CASSLFRTGGGLFNYGYTF
J gene: TRBJ2-1; V gene: TRBV15; D gene: -; clone size: few; CDR3 DNA: TGTGCCACCAGCAGAGATCCAGTAATCTCCTACAATGAGCAGTTCTTC; CDR3 protein: CATSRDPVISYNEQFF
J gene: TRBJ2-1; V gene: TRBV7-9; D gene: -; clone size: many; CDR3 DNA: TGTGCCAGCAGCTATCCGGGACAACTGGCCAATGAGCAGTTCTTC; CDR3 protein: CASSYPGQLANEQFF
J gene: TRBJ1-1; V gene: TRBV7-6; D gene: -; clone size: -; CDR3 DNA: TGTGCCAGCAGTCAGGACGCAGAAGCTTTCTTT; CDR3 protein: CASSQDAEAFF
J gene: TRBJ2-3; V gene: TRBV2; D gene: TRBD2; clone size: -; CDR3 DNA: TGTGCCAGCAACTGGGGCGGGGGGACAGATACGCAGTATTTT; CDR3 protein: CASNWGGGTDTQYF
J gene: TRBJ2-3; V gene: TRBV7-2; D gene: TRBD2; clone size: many; CDR3 DNA: TGTGCCAGCACCGGGACTAGCGGGTTCACAGATACGCAGTATTTT; CDR3 protein: CASTGTSGFTDTQYF
J gene: TRBJ2-2; V gene: TRBV12-3/TRBV12-4; D gene: TRBD1; clone size: -; CDR3 DNA: TGTGCCAGCAGTGACAGGGGATACACCGGGGAGCTGTTTTTT; CDR3 protein: CASSDRGYTGELFF
J gene: TRBJ1-1; V gene: TRBV27; D gene: -; clone size: -; CDR3 DNA: TGTGCCAGTAGATTCACCCAGGGATACCTAGAAGCTTTCTTT; CDR3 protein: CASRFTQGYLEAFF
J gene: TRBJ1-4; V gene: TRBV5-1; D gene: -; clone size: -; CDR3 DNA: TGCGCCAGCAGTTCAGTCGGGACTAATGAAAAACTGTTTTTT; CDR3 protein: CASSSVGTNEKLFF
J gene: TRBJ1-5; V gene: TRBV20-1; D gene: -; clone size: few; CDR3 DNA: TGCAGTGCTAGAGATAAGTCCGAGGTAACCAGGTCCCAGCATTTT; CDR3 protein: CSARDKSEVTRSQHF
J gene: TRBJ1-5; V gene: TRBV7-9; D gene: -; clone size: -; CDR3 DNA: TGTGCCAGCAGCTTAGACACAGGGAGCAATCAGCCCCAGCATTTT; CDR3 protein: CASSLDTGSNQPQHF
J gene: TRBJ2-7; V gene: TRBV19; D gene: -; clone size: -; CDR3 DNA: TGTGCCAGTAGTATAAGTTCGGGCCTCGAGCAGTACTTC; CDR3 protein: CASSISSGLEQYF
J gene: TRBJ2-5; V gene: TRBV3-1; D gene: -; clone size: -; CDR3 DNA: TGTGCCAGCAGCCCCTTCCGGGGGCAAGAGACCCAGTACTTC; CDR3 protein: CASSPFRGQETQYF
J gene: TRBJ1-1; V gene: TRBV4-1; D gene: -; clone size: -; CDR3 DNA: TGCGCCAGCAGCCAAGGGGTAGCCTTCATGAACACTGAAGCTTTCTTT; CDR3 protein: CASSQGVAFMNTEAFF
J gene: TRBJ2-2; V gene: TRBV12-3/TRBV12-4; D gene: -; clone size: -; CDR3 DNA: TGTGCCAGCAGTTTCTCCCCGACAGACGGGGAGCTGTTTTTT; CDR3 protein: CASSFSPTDGELFF
J gene: TRBJ1-1; V gene: TRBV7-9; D gene: -; clone size: many; CDR3 DNA: TGTGCCAGCTCAGGGGAGAACACTGAAGCTTTCTTT; CDR3 protein: CASSGENTEAFF
J gene: TRBJ1-3; V gene: TRBV20-1; D gene: -; clone size: few; CDR3 DNA: TGCAGTGCAACCAGGTCTGGGGCGCCTGGAAACACCATATATTTT; CDR3 protein: CSATRSGAPGNTIYF
J gene: TRBJ2-7; V gene: TRBV7-9; D gene: -; clone size: -; CDR3 DNA: TGTGCCAGCGGGGCGGGTACAGACCCTCTTGACGAGCAGTACTTC; CDR3 protein: CASGAGTDPLDEQYF
J gene: TRBJ1-1; V gene: TRBV4-1; D gene: -; clone size: -; CDR3 DNA: TGCGCCAGCAGCCAAGAGAGCCCCCCAGGCGCTGAAGCTTTCTTT; CDR3 protein: CASSQESPPGAEAFF
J gene: TRBJ2-1; V gene: TRBV7-9; D gene: TRBD1; clone size: -; CDR3 DNA: TGTGCCAGCAGACAGACAGGGATAGGGAATGAGCAGTTCTTC; CDR3 protein: CASRQTGIGNEQFF
J gene: TRBJ1-1; V gene: TRBV19; D gene: -; clone size: few; CDR3 DNA: TGTGCCAGTAGTAATGCAGGGTGGACTGAAGCTTTCTTT; CDR3 protein: CASSNAGWTEAFF
J gene: TRBJ2-7; V gene: TRBV4-1; D gene: -; clone size: once; CDR3 DNA: TGCGCCAGCAGCCAAGAGAAGCCCTACGAGCAGTACTTC; CDR3 protein: CASSQEKPYEQYF
J gene: TRBJ2-3; V gene: TRBV4-3; D gene: TRBD2; clone size: once; CDR3 DNA: TGCGCCAGCCGAGCGGGGGGGCCTTCGGATACGCAGTATTTT; CDR3 protein: CASRAGGPSDTQYF
J gene: TRBJ2-1; V gene: TRBV4-1; D gene: -; clone size: -; CDR3 DNA: TGCGCCAGCAGCCAAGAAGGTCGAATCAATGAGCAGTTCTTC; CDR3 protein: CASSQEGRINEQFF
J gene: TRBJ2-7; V gene: TRBV7-2; D gene: -; clone size: many; CDR3 DNA: TGTGCCAGCAGCTTAGGTGGGGGAACCTACGAGCAGTACTTC; CDR3 protein: CASSLGGGTYEQYF
J gene: TRBJ2-1; V gene: TRBV11-3; D gene: -; clone size: few; CDR3 DNA: TGTGCCAGCAGCTTTGGAGCACCCTCCTACAATGAGCAGTTCTTC; CDR3 protein: CASSFGAPSYNEQFF
J gene: TRBJ1-2; V gene: TRBV20-1; D gene: TRBD1; clone size: -; CDR3 DNA: TGCAGTGCTCGGAGTCCCTTAGGACAGGCCCTCTATGGCTACACCTTC; CDR3 protein: CSARSPLGQALYGYTF
J gene: TRBJ2-4; V gene: TRBV5-6; D gene: -; clone size: -; CDR3 DNA: TGTGCCAGCAGCTTGGGGGCACAGGACATTCAGTACTTC; CDR3 protein: CASSLGAQDIQYF
J gene: TRBJ2-3; V gene: TRBV9; D gene: -; clone size: few; CDR3 DNA: TGTGCCAGCAGCGTAGAAATTAGCACAGATACGCAGTATTTT; CDR3 protein: CASSVEISTDTQYF
J gene: TRBJ2-3; V gene: TRBV12-3/TRBV12-4; D gene: -; clone size: once; CDR3 DNA: TGTGCCAGCATGCTCGTCCGGGACCCAGGGTCAGATACGCAGTATTTT; CDR3 protein: CASMLVRDPGSDTQYF
J gene: TRBJ2-1; V gene: TRBV27; D gene: TRBD2; clone size: -; CDR3 DNA: TGTGCCAGCAGTTCCCGGGAGGAGGGCTACTACAATGAGCAGTTCTTC; CDR3 protein: CASSSREEGYYNEQFF
J gene: TRBJ1-5; V gene: TRBV12-3/TRBV12-4; D gene: -; clone size: -; CDR3 DNA: TGTGCCAGCAGTTTTCTAGCGGAATCCAATCAGCCCCAGCATTTT; CDR3 protein: CASSFLAESNQPQHF
J gene: TRBJ1-1; V gene: TRBV7-8; D gene: -; clone size: many; CDR3 DNA: TGTGCCAGCAGTCCAAATTTTGAAGCTTTCTTT; CDR3 protein: CASSPNFEAFF
J gene: TRBJ1-1; V gene: TRBV6-6; D gene: -; clone size: -; CDR3 DNA: TGTGCCAGCAGTTACGGGACCCAAATGTTCACTGAAGCTTTCTTT; CDR3 protein: CASSYGTQMFTEAFF
J gene: TRBJ2-2; V gene: TRBV7-6; D gene: TRBD2; clone size: -; CDR3 DNA: TGTGCCAGCAGCTTAGACCCGGGGGGGTATACCGGGGAGCTGTTTTTT; CDR3 protein: CASSLDPGGYTGELFF
J gene: TRBJ2-3; V gene: TRBV19; D gene: -; clone size: -; CDR3 DNA: TGTGCCAGTAAGGGGGGGTGGGCGCAGTATTTT; CDR3 protein: CASKGGWAQYF
J gene: TRBJ2-5; V gene: TRBV7-8; D gene: -; clone size: many; CDR3 DNA: TGTGCCAGCAGCCACCGGGCCAGGGGAGAGACCCAGTACTTC; CDR3 protein: CASSHRARGETQYF
J gene: TRBJ1-1; V gene: TRBV9; D gene: -; clone size: once; CDR3 DNA: TGTGCCAGCAGCGTAGATGACACCTTGAACACTGAAGCTTTCTTT; CDR3 protein: CASSVDDTLNTEAFF
J gene: TRBJ2-7; V gene: TRBV14; D gene: TRBD2; clone size: -; CDR3 DNA: TGTGCCAGCAGGACTAGCGGGGGCCTCGAGCAGTACTTC; CDR3 protein: CASRTSGGLEQYF
J gene: TRBJ2-5; V gene: TRBV20-1; D gene: -; clone size: many; CDR3 DNA: TGCAGCCCGCGGAGGGGGGCCCCAGAGACCCAGTACTTC; CDR3 protein: CSPRRGAPETQYF
J gene: TRBJ1-4; V gene: TRBV6-2/TRBV6-3; D gene: -; clone size: few; CDR3 DNA: TGTGCCAGCGAGACGAATGAAAAACTGTTTTTT; CDR3 protein: CASETNEKLFF
J gene: TRBJ2-2; V gene: TRBV7-9; D gene: -; clone size: -; CDR3 DNA: TGTGCCAGCAGCTCCGCACAGGGTCGGTGGTCCGGGGAGCTGTTTTTT; CDR3 protein: CASSSAQGRWSGELFF
J gene: TRBJ2-2; V gene: TRBV7-2; D gene: TRBD1; clone size: many; CDR3 DNA: TGTGCCAGCAGCTTCCCCCGGACAGGGGGCTGGAACACCGGGGAGCTGTTTTTT; CDR3 protein: CASSFPRTGGWNTGELFF
J gene: TRBJ1-2; V gene: TRBV6-6; D gene: -; clone size: few; CDR3 DNA: TGTGCCAGCGAAGGATATGACCCTAATGGCTACACCTTC; CDR3 protein: CASEGYDPNGYTF